The clone carrying this TCR beta chain was seen once. This entry is derived from a study of early stage breast cancer tumors. Study details: Most invasive tumors, about 80% of the 16, were ER+/PR+/HER2-.

Data came from immunoSEQ multiplex PCR; TCRdb stores just in-frame clones and leaves some out. Of some 24,000 clones in the sample, roughly two thirds are singletons; the top ten hold about 9.9%. Sequenced sample: breast tumor tissue. The TCR originated in a person aged 60 to 70 with breast cancer.

The CDR3 region has the DNA TGTGCCAGCTCACAGGGACTTGGTTCTAACTATGGCTACACCTTC. Translation gives CASSQGLGSNYGYTF. The rearrangement uses TRBV18 and TRBJ1-2; possibly TRBD1 for D (5 bases). The V gene's germline CDR1 is KGHSH and CDR2 LQKENI. The V and J ends lost 4 bases and 0 bases respectively, with 12 bases between them. The CDR3 runs to 15 residues.